One sample yielded the 32 T cell receptor beta chains listed below, sequenced in a study of early T cells in non-severe SARS-CoV-2 infection. TCRdb called the 5' RACE reads again in MiXCR, with one record for every CDR3 protein. In the table there are around 50,000 distinct CDR3 sequences, roughly 12% of which are singletons. The sequenced material came from whole blood. These receptors originate from an adult who was a healthcare worker with PCR-confirmed SARS-CoV-2 infection or an uninfected control (not recorded which).

This chain uses TRBV28 with TRBJ2-7, with 8 nucleotides matching TRBD2. V was clipped by 3 bases and J by 2 bases; unmatched bases: 6. The CDR3 contains 15 residues. The germline V gene has CDR1 MDHEN and CDR2 SYDVKM. The CDR3 here is CASSFFAGGPYEQYF. The CDR3 coding sequence is TGTGCCAGCAGTTTCTTCGCGGGGGGACCCTACGAGCAGTACTTC.

V and J are TRBV19 and TRBJ2-3, with TRBD2 matching 10 bases. Trimming at V came to 1 base and at J to 5 bases, leaving 12 bases not matched to a gene. Germline CDR1 reads LNHDA; CDR2 reads SQIVND (reference sequence). This CDR3 comprises 18 residues. CDR3 sequence (DNA): TGTGCCAGTAGTATAGCCGGACTAGCGGCCCTCGCTGGAGATACGCAGTATTTT. Protein: CASSIAGLAALAGDTQYF. The full variable domain, in which reference TRBV19 and TRBJ2-3 provide the parts outside the CDR3, is DGGITQSPKYLFRKEGQNVTLSCEQNLNHDAMYWYRQDPGQGLRLIYYSQIVNDFQKGDIAEGYSVSREKKESFPLTVTSAQKNPTAFYLCASSIAGLAALAGDTQYFGPGTRLTVL.

The chain uses TRBV3-1 and TRBJ1-1; TRBD1 matches at 7 bases. Trimming removed 7 bases from V and 5 bases from J; junction bases left unmatched: 10. This CDR3 contains 14 residues. CDR1 is LGHDT, CDR2 YNNKEL, per germline (reference sequence). The CDR3: CASTPGTAGTEAFF. CDR3 sequence (DNA): TGTGCCAGCACACCCGGGACAGCGGGAACTGAAGCTTTCTTT.

With regard to this clonotype: A much bigger clone sits one base away, suggesting this may be a read error. The genes are TRBV11-2 and TRBJ2-5; D is possibly TRBD1 (6 bases). Germline CDR1 is SGHAT and CDR2 is FQNNGV. The V end was cut by 7 bases, the J end by 8 bases, with 14 bases between. The CDR3 length is 12 residues. CDR3 sequence reads: CASTGTHETQYF. The CDR3 nucleotides are TGTGCCAGCACCGGGACACACGAAACCCAGTACTTC.

This clonotype was observed many times. The chain carries TRBV6-2 or TRBV6-3 and TRBJ2-3; 7 positions match TRBD2. The germline V gene has CDR1 MNHEY and CDR2 SVGEGT. CDR3 length: 16 residues. With V trimmed by 2 bases and J by 0 bases, 5 bases remained unmatched. The CDR3 loop is CASSYPAGWSTDTQYF. As DNA, the CDR3 is TGTGCCAGCAGTTACCCAGCGGGGTGGAGCACAGATACGCAGTATTTT.

V is TRBV11-2 and J is TRBJ1-1, with a tentative D call TRBD1 (5 bases). Germline CDR1 reads SGHAT; CDR2 reads FQNNGV. This CDR3 region has 15 residues. V was trimmed by 5 bases and J by 0 bases, leaving 13 bases between them. Written as DNA, the CDR3 is TGTGCCAGCAGCGGAACCGGGACGTTGAACACTGAAGCTTTCTTT. It is translated as CASSGTGTLNTEAFF.

The table lists this clonotype with many counts. The chain carries TRBV10-3 and TRBJ1-4; 7 positions match TRBD1. Germline V gene sequence: CDR1 ENHRY, CDR2 SYGVKD. The length of the CDR3 is 14 residues. Unmatched junction bases numbered 6, after V lost 6 bases and J lost 5 bases. This CDR3 reads CAIRETGRNEKLFF. In nucleotides, the CDR3 is TGTGCCATCAGAGAGACAGGGCGGAATGAAAAACTGTTTTTT.

This clonotype was picked up a small number of times. The chain links TRBV11-2 to TRBJ2-3, with D perhaps matching TRBD1 or TRBD2 (5 bases each). Germline V gene lookup returns CDR1 SGHAT and CDR2 FQNNGV. The CDR3 length is 15 residues. Trimming took 1 base from V and 1 from J, leaving 9 bases between them. DNA for the CDR3: TGTGCCAGCAGCTTAGCGGGGCGCGGCACAGATACGCAGTATTTT. Translating gives CASSLAGRGTDTQYF.

The V call is TRBV12-5, the J call TRBJ1-6; no clear D gene. The CDR3 has 13 residues. Per the germline V gene, CDR1 is LGHNT and CDR2 is FRNRAP. V was pared by 3 bases and J by 9 bases, with 9 bases between. As DNA, the CDR3 is TGTGCTAGTGGTTTCCAAGAAGGTTCACCCCTCCACTTT. Protein sequence: CASGFQEGSPLHF.

Only a few counts were recorded for this clonotype. This chain uses TRBV6-5 with TRBJ1-4; 7 bases agree with TRBD1. The V segment lost 6 bases and the J segment 7 bases; nucleotides outside the gene matches: 8. CDR3 size: 14 residues. Germline lookup yields CDR1 MNHEY and CDR2 SVGAGI. The CDR3 sequence: CASSLIQGIEKLFF. The CDR3 DNA is TGTGCCAGCAGCCTAATACAGGGGATTGAAAAACTGTTTTTT.

This clonotype was seen repeatedly, ten times or more. The rearrangement uses TRBV20-1 and TRBJ1-5; maybe TRBD1 (5 bases). The V gene lost 1 base and the J gene lost 0 bases, with 7 bases spanning the gap. Germline V lookup: CDR1 DFQATT, CDR2 SNEGSKA (reference sequence). The CDR3 consists of 14 residues. The CDR3 region is CSARGQISNQPQHF. In DNA form, the CDR3 reads TGCAGTGCTAGAGGACAGATTAGCAATCAGCCCCAGCATTTT.

This clonotype was observed at least ten times. This sequence joins TRBV7-9 and TRBJ1-4; no clear D gene. The germline gives CDR1 SEHNR, CDR2 FQNEAQ (reference sequence). The CDR3 runs to 13 residues. Deletions cut 0 bases from V and 8 bases from J, with 7 bases between. The chain's CDR3 is CASSLAGSEKLFF. The CDR3, as DNA: TGTGCCAGCAGCTTAGCAGGGAGCGAAAAACTGTTTTTT.

This clonotype appeared a few times. The genes are TRBV28 and TRBJ1-2; 8 bases are shared with TRBD1. The CDR3 length is 13 residues. V dropped 3 bases and J dropped 7; count of bases not matched to a gene: 4. Germline CDR1 MDHEN, CDR2 SYDVKM. The chain's CDR3 is CASSFRGRAGYTF. CDR3 DNA sequence: TGTGCCAGCAGTTTCAGGGGGCGGGCTGGCTACACCTTC.

The CDR3 sequence is CASSGLDPLTDTQYF. CDR3 DNA sequence: TGTGCCAGCAGTGGATTAGACCCACTCACAGATACGCAGTATTTT. The J gene is TRBJ2-3, the V gene TRBV6-1; D gene uncertain. This CDR3 spans 15 amino acids. Germline V gene sequence: CDR1 MNHNS, CDR2 SASEGT. The V gene lost 4 bases and the J gene lost 2 bases, with 13 bases spanning the gap.

The V and J genes are TRBV10-2 and TRBJ1-2; TRBD1 is a possible D gene (6 bases). Germline lookup yields CDR1 WSHSY and CDR2 SAAADI. Trimming shortened V by 3 bases and J by 12 bases, and 14 bases separated the two germline ends. The CDR3 totals 12 residues. For the CDR3, the DNA is TGCGCCAGCAGTGACCTTTATCAGGGGAACACCTTC. This encodes CASSDLYQGNTF.

A word on this clonotype: A read error is possible here, since a much larger clone lies one base away. This rearrangement joins TRBV29-1 to TRBJ2-5; TRBD1 is a possible D gene (5 bases). The CDR3 extends over 12 amino acids. Germline CDR1 reads SQVTM; CDR2 reads ANQGSEA. V was pared by 5 bases and J by 7 bases, with 14 bases between. Here the CDR3 DNA reads TGCAGCGTTCTTCTGGCCCAGGGGACCCAGTACTTC. Protein sequence: CSVLLAQGTQYF.

This chain joins TRBV4-2 and TRBJ2-1, with TRBD2 identical over 9 bases. In germline, CDR1 is LGHNA, CDR2 YNFKEQ. This CDR3 is built from 18 residues. Unmatched junction bases numbered 12, after V lost 0 bases and J lost 6 bases. In nucleotides, the CDR3 is TGTGCCAGCAGCCAAGAAGTTGTTCTAGCGGGATCGGGCAATGAGCAGTTCTTC. Encoded protein: CASSQEVVLAGSGNEQFF.

The chain employs TRBV29-1 and TRBJ2-3; D remains unclear. CDR1 and CDR2 from the germline V gene are SQVTM and ANQGSEA. V was trimmed by 2 bases and J by 5 bases, leaving 8 bases between them. CDR3 length equals 12 residues. This CDR3 reads CSVEQAGDTQYF. The CDR3 nucleotides are TGCAGCGTTGAACAAGCTGGAGATACGCAGTATTTT.

This clonotype qualifies as medium-sized (0.01 to 0.1%). The J gene is TRBJ2-3, the V gene TRBV29-1; no definite D call. Germline V lookup: CDR1 SQVTM, CDR2 ANQGSEA. The germline V and J ends were trimmed by 5 bases and 7 bases, with 16 bases remaining between them. This CDR3 comprises 13 residues. In DNA, the CDR3 is TGCAGCGTTAATCGGCAGCTCGGAAATACGCAGTATTTT. Its translation: CSVNRQLGNTQYF.

This clonotype came up a few times. The chain recombines TRBV6-2 or TRBV6-3 with TRBJ2-6; no clear D. The CDR3 is made up of 16 amino acids. V was shortened by 1 base and J by 2 bases, with 9 bases between the two germline ends. Germline V CDR1 and CDR2: MNHEY, SVGEGT. The CDR3 sequence is CASSYWSGAGANVLTF. The CDR3 DNA follows: TGTGCCAGCAGTTACTGGTCCGGCGCTGGGGCCAACGTCCTGACTTTC.

The chain recombines TRBV5-6 with TRBJ2-5; no clear D. The V gene's germline CDR1 is SGHDT and CDR2 YYEEEE. CDR3 length equals 12 residues. V was pared by 4 bases and J by 5 bases, with 9 bases between. This CDR3 is CASSRLRETQYF. In nucleotides, the CDR3 is TGTGCCAGCAGCCGCCTCCGTGAGACCCAGTACTTC.

The gene calls are TRBV5-4 and TRBJ2-7; maybe TRBD2 (5 bases). CDR3 length: 13 residues. Deletions cut 4 bases from V and 1 base from J, with 9 bases between. Germline V gives CDR1 SGHNT, CDR2 YYREEE (reference sequence). The CDR3 reads CASSPRDSYEQYF. CDR3 sequence (DNA): TGTGCCAGCAGCCCCCGGGATTCCTACGAGCAGTACTTC.

This clonotype appeared a few times. The rearrangement links TRBV6-7 to TRBJ2-7; 10 bases align to TRBD1. TRBV6-7 is flagged as an ORF with uncertain function. The V gene end was trimmed by 6 bases and the J gene end by 6 bases; junction bases not matched to a gene: 11. CDR3 length equals 15 residues. CDR3 sequence reads: CASSSGDRGPSEQYF. The CDR3 DNA reads TGTGCCAGCAGCTCGGGCGACAGGGGGCCTAGCGAGCAGTACTTC.

The chain joins TRBV3-1 to TRBJ2-1, with 7 bases that match TRBD1. This CDR3 spans 14 amino acids. With V trimmed by 9 bases and J by 9 bases, 14 bases remained unmatched. CDR1 and CDR2 from the germline V gene are LGHDT and YNNKEL (reference sequence). Written as DNA, the CDR3 is TGTGCCAGTCTACCGACAGGGTTCCAGGGTGAGCAGTTCTTC. Translation: CASLPTGFQGEQFF.

The chain couples TRBV29-1 to TRBJ2-5; TRBD2 agrees at 8 bases. CDR1 and CDR2 from the germline V gene are SQVTM and ANQGSEA. The V segment lost 6 bases and the J segment 5 bases; nucleotides outside the gene matches: 2. The CDR3 is 11 residues long. The CDR3 reads CSVAGVETQYF. The DNA for the CDR3 is TGCAGCGTAGCGGGGGTTGAGACCCAGTACTTC.

The chain joins TRBV29-1 to TRBJ1-1; D might be TRBD1 (6 bases). The CDR3 runs 13 residues. CDR1 is SQVTM and CDR2 is ANQGSEA in the germline V gene. Trimming removed 7 bases from V and 0 bases from J, with 12 bases in between. CDR3 amino acids: CSAHRVMNTEAFF. Here the CDR3 DNA reads TGCAGCGCCCACAGGGTAATGAACACTGAAGCTTTCTTT.

A remark on this clonotype: A much larger clone lies a single base off, so this may be a read error. The chain joins TRBV7-9 to TRBJ1-6, with D tentatively TRBD1 (6 bases). The germline V and J ends were trimmed by 5 bases and 3 bases, with 11 bases remaining between them. The CDR3 totals 15 residues. Germline V CDR1 and CDR2: SEHNR, FQNEAQ (reference sequence). The DNA of the CDR3 is TGTGCCAGCAGCCAGGACAGCTACTATAATTCACCCCTCCACTTT. Translation: CASSQDSYYNSPLHF.

This clonotype was seen many times. The genes are TRBV19 and TRBJ2-1; 13 nucleotides match TRBD2. The CDR3 covers 14 residues. The germline CDR1 and CDR2 sequences are LNHDA and SQIVND (reference sequence). Trimming cost V 7 bases and J 9 bases; bases outside gene matches: 6. The CDR3 DNA reads as TGTGCCAGTAATGGACTAGCGGGAGTTCCTGAGCAGTTCTTC. The encoded protein is CASNGLAGVPEQFF.

This chain connects TRBV7-6 to TRBJ2-1; 12 nucleotides line up with TRBD2. Germline V CDR1 and CDR2: SGHVS, FNYEAQ. V was pared by 1 base and J by 0 bases, with 7 bases of the junction left unmatched. The CDR3 totals 19 residues. The CDR3 nucleotides are TGTGCCAGCAGCTTAGTAGGGACTAGCGGGCCGAGCTCCTACAATGAGCAGTTCTTC. Translation gives CASSLVGTSGPSSYNEQFF.

This clonotype has only a few counts. The J gene is TRBJ1-5, the V gene TRBV10-2; D not certain. The CDR3 consists of 14 residues. V gave up 7 bases and J gave up 0 bases, with 10 bases separating them. The germline V gene has CDR1 WSHSY and CDR2 SAAADI. DNA of the CDR3: TGCGCCAGCACCTTCGACATTAGCAATCAGCCCCAGCATTTT. It encodes CASTFDISNQPQHF.

This clonotype was detected once. This chain uses TRBV15 with TRBJ2-7; the D gene is possibly TRBD2 (5 bases). CDR3 length: 15 residues. Trimming stripped 2 bases from V and 5 bases from J, with 16 bases between. Germline-derived CDR1 and CDR2 are LNHNV and YYDKDF (reference sequence). In DNA, the CDR3 is TGTGCCACCAGCAGAAAGGCGAGAGGGCCAGACGAGCAGTACTTC. This gives the protein CATSRKARGPDEQYF.

The chain links TRBV5-1 to TRBJ2-1, with TRBD2 matching over 8 bases. V shed 0 bases and J 7 bases; nucleotides not matched to a gene: 9. CDR1 is SGHRS, CDR2 YFSETQ, per germline. There are 16 residues in the CDR3. CDR3 region: CASSLDSAGGGNEQFF. The CDR3 DNA reads as TGCGCCAGCAGCTTGGATTCGGCGGGGGGTGGAAATGAGCAGTTCTTC. The full variable domain, completed using reference TRBV5-1 and TRBJ2-1, is KAGVTQTPRYLIKTRGQQVTLSCSPISGHRSVSWYQQTPGQGLQFLFEYFSETQRNKGNFPGRFSGRQFSNSRSEMNVSTLELGDSALYLCASSLDSAGGGNEQFFGPGTRLTVL.